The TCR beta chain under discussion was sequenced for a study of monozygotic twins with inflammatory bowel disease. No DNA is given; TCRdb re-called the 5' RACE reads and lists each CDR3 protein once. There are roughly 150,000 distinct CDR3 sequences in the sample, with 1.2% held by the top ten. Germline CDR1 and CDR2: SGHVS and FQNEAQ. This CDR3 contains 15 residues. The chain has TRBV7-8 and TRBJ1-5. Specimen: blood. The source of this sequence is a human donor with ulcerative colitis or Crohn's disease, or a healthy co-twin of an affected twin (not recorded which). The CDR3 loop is CASSLLSGFNQPQHF.